This T cell receptor beta chain was found in a study of human T cells and chemical hapten exposure. Study-wide background: Per-sample TCR yield variation was attributed mainly to small pooled library volume differences.

Each cDNA molecule in the library carried unique molecular identifiers. TCRdb reanalysed the RACE reads using MiXCR and keeps one entry per CDR3 protein. The sample lists about 65,000 distinct CDR3 sequences; roughly 6.6% were seen once. Time point indicated: healthy volunteer bleed at 6 weeks. The template was total RNA from unfractionated whole blood. On this clonotype itself: Its antigen is not known.

The germline gives CDR1 MDHEN, CDR2 SYDVKM. Trimming pared 5 bases from V and 5 bases from J, leaving 16 bases between. This CDR3 comprises 14 residues. Study conclusions and caveats: DPC sensitization produced no change in TCRs with frequency above 1 in 1000.

The V call is TRBV28, the J call TRBJ2-7; D is unresolved. The sequence was collected from a female donor in good health. Some clones in this sample may be carry-over from other donors' samples. The sequenced sample was whole blood. The CDR3 nucleotides are TGTGCCAGCAGTATACCTCCCCGCTACGACGAGCAGTACTTC. Translating it yields CASSIPPRYDEQYF.